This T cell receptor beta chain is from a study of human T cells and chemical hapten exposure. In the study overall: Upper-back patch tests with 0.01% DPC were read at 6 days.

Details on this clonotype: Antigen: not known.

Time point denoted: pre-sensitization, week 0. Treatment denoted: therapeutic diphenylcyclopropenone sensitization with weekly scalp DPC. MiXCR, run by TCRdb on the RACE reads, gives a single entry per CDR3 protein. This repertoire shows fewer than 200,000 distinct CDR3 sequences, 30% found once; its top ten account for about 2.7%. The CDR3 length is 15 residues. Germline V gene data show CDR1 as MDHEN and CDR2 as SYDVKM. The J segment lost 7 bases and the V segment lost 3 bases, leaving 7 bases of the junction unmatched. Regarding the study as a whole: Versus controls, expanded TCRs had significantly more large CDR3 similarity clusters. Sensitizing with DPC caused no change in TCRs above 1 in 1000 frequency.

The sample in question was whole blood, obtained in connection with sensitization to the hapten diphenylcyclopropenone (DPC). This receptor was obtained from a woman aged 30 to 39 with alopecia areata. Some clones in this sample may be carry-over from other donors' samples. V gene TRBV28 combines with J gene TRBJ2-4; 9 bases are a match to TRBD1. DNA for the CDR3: TGTGCCAGCAGTTTTAGTGGGACAGGGCCTAACATTCAGTACTTC. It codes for CASSFSGTGPNIQYF.